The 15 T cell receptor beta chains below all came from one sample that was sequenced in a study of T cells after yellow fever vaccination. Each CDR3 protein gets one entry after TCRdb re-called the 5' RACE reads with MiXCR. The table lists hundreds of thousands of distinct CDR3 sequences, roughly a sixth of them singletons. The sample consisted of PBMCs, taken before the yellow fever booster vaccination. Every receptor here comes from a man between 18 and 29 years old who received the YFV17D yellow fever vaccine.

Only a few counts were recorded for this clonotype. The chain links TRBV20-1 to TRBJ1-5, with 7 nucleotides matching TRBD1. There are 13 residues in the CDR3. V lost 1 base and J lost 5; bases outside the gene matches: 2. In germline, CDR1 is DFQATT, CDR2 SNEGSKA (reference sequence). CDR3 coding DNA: TGCAGTGCTAGAGCAGGGGGTTATCAGCCCCAGCATTTT. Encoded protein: CSARAGGYQPQHF.

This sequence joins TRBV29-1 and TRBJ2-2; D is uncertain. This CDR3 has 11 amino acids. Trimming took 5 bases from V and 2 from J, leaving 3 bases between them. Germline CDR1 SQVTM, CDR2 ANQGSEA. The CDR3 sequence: CSVLNTGELFF. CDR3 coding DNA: TGCAGCGTTCTCAACACCGGGGAGCTGTTTTTT.

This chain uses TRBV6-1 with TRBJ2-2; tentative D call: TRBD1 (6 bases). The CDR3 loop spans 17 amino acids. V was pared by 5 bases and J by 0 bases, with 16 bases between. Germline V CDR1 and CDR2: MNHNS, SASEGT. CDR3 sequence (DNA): TGTGCCAGCAGTAAGAGGGGGACACTCGCGAACACCGGGGAGCTGTTTTTT. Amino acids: CASSKRGTLANTGELFF.

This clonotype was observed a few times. CDR3 protein: CASSYSIRSPGYF. The CDR3 DNA is TGTGCCAGCAGTTACTCGATCAGGAGCCCTGGGTACTTC. This chain links TRBV6-2 or TRBV6-3 with TRBJ2-5; D unclear. The CDR3 contains 13 residues. The ends were cut back, 0 bases at V and 13 bases at J, with 15 bases in the middle. CDR1 and CDR2 from the germline V gene are MNHEY and SVGEGT.

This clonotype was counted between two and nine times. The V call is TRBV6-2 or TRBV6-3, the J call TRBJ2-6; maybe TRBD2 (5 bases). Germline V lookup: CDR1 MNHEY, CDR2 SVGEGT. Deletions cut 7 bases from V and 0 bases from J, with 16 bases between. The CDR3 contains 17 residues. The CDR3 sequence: CASNVGPSSSGANVLTF. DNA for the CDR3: TGTGCCAGCAACGTCGGACCTAGCAGCTCTGGGGCCAACGTCCTGACTTTC.

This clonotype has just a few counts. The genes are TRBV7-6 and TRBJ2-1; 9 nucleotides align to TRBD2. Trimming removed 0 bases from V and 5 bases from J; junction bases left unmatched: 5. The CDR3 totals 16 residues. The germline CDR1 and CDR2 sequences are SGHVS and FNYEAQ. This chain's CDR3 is CASSLALAGLHNEQFF. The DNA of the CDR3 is TGTGCCAGCAGCTTAGCGCTAGCGGGACTACACAATGAGCAGTTCTTC.

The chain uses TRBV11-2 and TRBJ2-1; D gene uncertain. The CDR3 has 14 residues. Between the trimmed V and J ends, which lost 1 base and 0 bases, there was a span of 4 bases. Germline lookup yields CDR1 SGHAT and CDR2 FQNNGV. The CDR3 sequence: CASSLGNSYNEQFF. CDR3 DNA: TGTGCCAGCAGCTTAGGGAACTCCTACAATGAGCAGTTCTTC.

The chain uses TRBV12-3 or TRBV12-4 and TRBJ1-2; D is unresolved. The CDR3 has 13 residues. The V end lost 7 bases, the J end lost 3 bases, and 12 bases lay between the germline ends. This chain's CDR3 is CASTPGVYYGYTF. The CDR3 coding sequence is TGTGCCAGCACTCCGGGAGTGTACTATGGCTACACCTTC.

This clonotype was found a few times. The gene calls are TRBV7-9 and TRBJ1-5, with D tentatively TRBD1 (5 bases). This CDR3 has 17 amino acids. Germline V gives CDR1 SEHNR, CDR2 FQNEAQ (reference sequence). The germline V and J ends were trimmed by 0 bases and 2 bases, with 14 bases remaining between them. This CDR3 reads CASSLARIGGGNQPQHF. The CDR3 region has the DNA TGTGCCAGCAGCTTAGCGAGGATCGGAGGGGGCAATCAGCCCCAGCATTTT.

The CDR3 region has the DNA TGCAGTGCTAAGAGCTGGGGGCAGGGGGAAAAACTGTTTTTT. Translating gives CSAKSWGQGEKLFF. V gene TRBV20-1 combines with J gene TRBJ1-4; a possible D gene is TRBD1 (6 bases). Germline V gene sequence: CDR1 DFQATT, CDR2 SNEGSKA (reference sequence). There are 14 residues in the CDR3. Trimming took 4 bases from V and 8 from J, leaving 17 bases between them.

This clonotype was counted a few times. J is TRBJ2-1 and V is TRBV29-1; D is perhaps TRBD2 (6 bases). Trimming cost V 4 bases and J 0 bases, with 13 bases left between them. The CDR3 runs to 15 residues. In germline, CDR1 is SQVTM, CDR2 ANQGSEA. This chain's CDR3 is CSVGSGGGSYNEQFF. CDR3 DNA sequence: TGCAGCGTTGGGAGTGGGGGAGGCTCCTACAATGAGCAGTTCTTC.

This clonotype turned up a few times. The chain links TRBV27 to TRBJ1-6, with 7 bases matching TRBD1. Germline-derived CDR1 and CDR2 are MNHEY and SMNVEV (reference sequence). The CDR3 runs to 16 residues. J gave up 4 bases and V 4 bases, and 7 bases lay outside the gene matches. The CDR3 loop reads CASSYVGTAYNSPLHF. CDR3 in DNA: TGTGCCAGCAGTTACGTCGGGACAGCGTATAATTCACCCCTCCACTTT.

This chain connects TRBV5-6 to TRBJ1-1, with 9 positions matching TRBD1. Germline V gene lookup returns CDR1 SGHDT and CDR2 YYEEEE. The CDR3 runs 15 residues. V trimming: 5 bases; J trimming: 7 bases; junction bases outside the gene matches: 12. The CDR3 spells CASREGTGLSFEAFF. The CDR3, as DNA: TGTGCCAGCAGGGAGGGGACAGGGCTGTCTTTTGAAGCTTTCTTT.

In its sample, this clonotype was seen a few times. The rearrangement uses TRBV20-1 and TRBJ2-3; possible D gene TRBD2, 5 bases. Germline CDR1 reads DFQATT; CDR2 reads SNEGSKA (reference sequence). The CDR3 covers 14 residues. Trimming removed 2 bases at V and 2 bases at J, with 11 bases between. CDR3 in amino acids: CSARLRAHTDTQYF. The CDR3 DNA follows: TGCAGTGCTAGATTGCGGGCACACACAGATACGCAGTATTTT.

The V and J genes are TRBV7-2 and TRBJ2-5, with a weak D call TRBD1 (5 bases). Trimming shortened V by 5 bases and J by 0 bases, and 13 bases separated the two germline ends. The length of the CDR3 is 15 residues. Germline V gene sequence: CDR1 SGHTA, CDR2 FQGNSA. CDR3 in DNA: TGTGCCAGCAGCGAGATCAGGGCGTACCAAGAGACCCAGTACTTC. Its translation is CASSEIRAYQETQYF.